The 11 T cell receptor delta chains reported below all come from one sample, sequenced in a study of gamma-delta T cells after stem cell transplantation (TCRdb year 2016). Libraries were constructed by RT-PCR. TCRdb shows the sequencer as Illumina MiSeq. TCRdb reanalyzed the public reads with the CATT caller, and identical DNA sequences were merged afterwards. The sample profile shows several thousand delta-chain clones; about 23% of them were found once. Roughly 18% of the sample is taken by the ten largest. The sample consisted of gamma-delta T cells. The source of these receptors is a human donor. It is not recorded whose cells these are; they may come from a transplant donor.

By share of the sample, this clone is large. Other nucleotide sequences from this sample produce the same CDR3. V gene TRDV2 combines with J gene TRDJ1; 8 bases map to TRDD3. V lost 1 base and J lost 1; bases outside the gene matches: 4. The CDR3 is 15 residues long. Germline V gene data show CDR1 as GEAIGNYY and CDR2 as EKD. Here the CDR3 DNA reads TGTGCCTGTGACACACTGGGGGTCTCCACCGATAAACTCATCTTT. As protein: CACDTLGVSTDKLIF.

This clone turned up a few times. This chain uses TRDV2 with TRDJ1; TRDD3 matches 8 bases. V was pared by 1 base and J by 0 bases, with 21 bases of the junction left unmatched. The V gene's germline CDR1 is GEAIGNYY and CDR2 EKD. The CDR3 has 21 amino acids. CDR3 nucleotide sequence: TGTGCCTGTGACACGGTTTTTCGGAGGGGCCTGGGGGAGTTGAACACCGATAAACTCATCTTT. This translates into CACDTVFRRGLGELNTDKLIF.

The chain has TRDV1 and TRDJ1; D is possibly TRDD2 (7 bases). Trimming took off 0 bases at V and 0 bases at J, with 29 bases between the two ends. Looked up from germline, CDR1 is TSWWSYY and CDR2 is QGS. CDR3 length: 22 residues. The CDR3 is CALGELMLVPTGDPKYTDKLIF. The CDR3 DNA is TGTGCTCTTGGGGAACTAATGTTAGTTCCTACGGGGGACCCGAAGTACACCGATAAACTCATCTTT.

Sample share makes this clone medium-sized. The rearrangement links TRDV2 to TRDJ1, with D perhaps TRDD3 (6 bases). The CDR3 spans 18 residues. Per germline, CDR1 GEAIGNYY and CDR2 EKD. V lost 0 bases, J lost 7 bases, and 26 bases lay in between. For the CDR3, the DNA is TGTGCCTGTGACACCGGTTTGCTACTGGGCAGGCTTAAGGTTAAACTCATCTTT. Protein: CACDTGLLLGRLKVKLIF.

This clone is classed as medium-sized. This chain joins TRDV2 and TRDJ3; the match to TRDD3 covers 13 bases. The CDR3 is made up of 22 amino acids. The J segment lost 3 bases and the V segment lost 2 bases, leaving 15 bases of the junction unmatched. CDR1 and CDR2 from the germline V gene are GEAIGNYY and EKD. As DNA, the CDR3 is TGTGCCTGTGACAGAGTACTGGGGGATACGCCGGAGGTGGACTGGGACACCCGACAGATGTTTTTC. Translation: CACDRVLGDTPEVDWDTRQMFF.

The chain employs TRDV2 and TRDJ1; D unclear. The CDR3 contains 16 residues. Trimming took 0 bases from V and 3 from J, leaving 16 bases between them. Germline lookup yields CDR1 GEAIGNYY and CDR2 EKD. This chain's CDR3 is CACDTVLKTESDKLIF. In DNA, the CDR3 is TGTGCCTGTGACACCGTACTAAAGACGGAATCCGATAAACTCATCTTT.

Sample share makes this clone medium-sized. The same CDR3 can be traced to other DNA sequences in this sample. Here the CDR3 reads CACDTAFAGGYDSWDTRQMFF. The CDR3 coding sequence is TGTGCCTGTGACACCGCGTTCGCTGGGGGATACGACTCCTGGGACACCCGACAGATGTTTTTC. The chain combines TRDV2 with TRDJ3; 12 nucleotides match TRDD3. CDR3 length equals 21 residues. The V gene's germline CDR1 is GEAIGNYY and CDR2 EKD. V shed 0 bases, J shed 0 bases, and the junction held 8 bases outside the gene matches.

This clone is labeled as medium-sized. This sequence joins TRDV2 and TRDJ3; no firm D call. This CDR3 comprises 17 residues. V lost 1 base and J lost 0, with 9 bases in between. Germline CDR1 and CDR2: GEAIGNYY and EKD. The CDR3 DNA is TGTGCCTGTGACACTAGTGGCCCCTCCTGGGACACCCGACAGATGTTTTTC. Its translation: CACDTSGPSWDTRQMFF.

Note on this clone: The junction differs from germline at one of its ends, possibly a read error. Different DNA sequences within this sample yield the same CDR3. The chain joins TRDV2 to TRDJ1, with TRDD3 identical over 8 bases. The CDR3 has 18 amino acids. Per germline, CDR1 GEAIGNYY and CDR2 EKD. DNA for the CDR3: TGCGCCTGTGAGCCCCTCGACCCTTACTGGGGGGTTACCGATAAACTCATCTTT. It yields the protein CACEPLDPYWGVTDKLIF.

By share, this clone counts as large. The same CDR3 also results from other DNA sequences found in this sample. The chain joins TRDV2 to TRDJ1; 7 nucleotides line up with TRDD2. V lost 2 bases, J lost 11 bases, and 16 bases stayed unmatched. Germline V gene sequence: CDR1 GEAIGNYY, CDR2 EKD. The CDR3 extends over 15 amino acids. The DNA for the CDR3 is TGTGCCTGTGACAGTTTATACCCCCCTTCCTCGGGGCTCATCTTT. It specifies CACDSLYPPSSGLIF.

By proportion, this clone is medium-sized. The chain recombines TRDV2 with TRDJ3; 10 bases agree with TRDD3. The germline gives CDR1 GEAIGNYY, CDR2 EKD. V lost 2 bases and J lost 4; bases outside the gene matches: 4. CDR3 length equals 17 residues. CDR3: CACDSTGGSWDTRQMFF. For the CDR3, the DNA is TGTGCCTGTGACAGTACTGGGGGATCTTGGGACACCCGACAGATGTTTTTC.